The present entry profiles one TCR beta chain with its context. A single count supports this clone. The antigen it recognizes is unknown. One base away there is no much larger clone; base qualities are not given. The collaborating institutions used their own protocols to collect whole blood in K2EDTA tubes. For TCRbeta analysis, collaborators shipped samples as frozen whole blood, isolated PBMCs, or DNA extracted from either of those sample types. The immunoSEQ Assay, a bias-controlled multiplex PCR, was used to amplify TCRbeta CDR3 regions from genomic DNA. The study's own analysis went as follows. Within the assay, amplification of reference gene primers was used to estimate how many nucleated cells each sample contained. To quantify the absolute abundance of each unique TCRbeta CDR3 rearrangement, sequence reads were collapsed and filtered. For each sample, productive Simpson clonality was calculated by taking the square root of Simpson's diversity index across productive rearrangements. TCRdb holds this immuneACCESS table with in-frame rearrangements only. Some clones are missing; in checked studies, unresolved V genes explain under half, and the rest has no known cause. The V and J calls and the clone size are those of that table, but D and trimming were determined from the DNA. Counted in this sample were about 52,000 clones; about 90% of them appeared once. Together, the top ten hold 2.5% to 4% of the sample.

Trimming removed 0 bases from V and 7 bases from J; the gene matches leave 2 bases unexplained. The CDR3 sequence holds 15 residues, the cysteine and phenylalanine included. The sequence is cut down to CDR3 DNA, 45 bases in frame from base 1. CDR1 is given as MNHEY and CDR2 as SVGEGT, both from the germline V gene. The data belong to a study of blood T cell repertoires in COVID-19 (dated by TCRdb to about 2020). Regarding the complete study: Samples from collaborators originated in the United States, Italy and Spain and spanned both the acute and convalescent phases of COVID-19. Samples came from the ongoing ImmuneRACE study (first 160 participants) plus 1,254 subjects from 6 global collaborators. The repertoires were made available in a free public database intended to serve as a resource for research on the immune response to SARS-CoV-2. The material from the prospective study consisted of cDNA or gDNA derived from T cells, B-cell-depleted T cells, or PBMCs. The dataset comprised deeply sampled blood TCRbeta repertoires from subjects exposed to, actively infected with, or recovered from COVID-19. Where available, HLA class I and class II types were taken from metadata supplied by the sample provider and were not determined by assay-based typing. The sample metadata nearly always contained a de-identified subject ID, COVID-19 status, age in years and sex. General findings and caveats noted by the study authors: The amount of clinical and demographic metadata varied by source and participant and was provided uncurated.

The sequence was collected from a human donor in a cohort sampled during active COVID-19. The chain couples TRBV6-2 or TRBV6-3 to TRBJ2-7; the junction holds 14 bases that match TRBD2. Sequencing input: peripheral blood. The bases read TGTGCCAGCAGTTACTCAGGACTAGCGGGAGGTGAGCAGTACTTC. Translation gives CASSYSGLAGGEQYF.